The rows below give T cell receptor beta chains drawn from one sample of a study of cytomegalovirus exposure and HLA in healthy donors. Sequencing used immunoSEQ multiplex PCR; TCRdb keeps in-frame clones, though not all of them. Seen here are 98,000 or so clones, nearly 80% observed once, and the top ten hold roughly 6.2%. The sequenced sample was PBMCs. The receptors were sampled from a man in his sixties in good health and CMV-seropositive. Both conserved end residues are part of each CDR3. A D gene is named only where the DNA matches it firmly. Size values are once, few and many counts, or a class for expanded clones, and some rows have none.

J gene | clone size | CDR3 length | D gene | V gene | CDR3 protein | CDR3 DNA
TRBJ2-1 | . | 14 | . | TRBV27 | CASRERRENNEQFF | TGTGCCAGCAGGGAACGGAGGGAGAACAATGAGCAGTTCTTC
TRBJ2-1 | . | 15 | TRBD1 | TRBV7-3 | CASSVKQGLISEQFF | TGTGCCAGCAGCGTGAAACAGGGGTTGATAAGTGAGCAGTTCTTC
TRBJ2-6 | . | 17 | TRBD1 | TRBV9 | CASSVGTAYSGANVLTF | TGTGCCAGCAGCGTCGGGACAGCTTACTCTGGGGCCAACGTCCTGACTTTC
TRBJ2-3 | . | 13 | TRBD2 | TRBV13 | CASSSTLTSGVHF | TGTGCCAGCAGCTCCACCTTGACTAGCGGGGTCCATTTT
TRBJ1-5 | . | 14 | . | TRBV18 | CASRPGTSINPQHF | TGTGCCAGCCGACCTGGGACAAGCATCAATCCCCAGCATTTT
TRBJ2-1 | once | 15 | TRBD1 | TRBV5-1 | CASSSGTGLNNEQFF | TGCGCCAGCAGCTCCGGGACAGGGCTTAACAATGAGCAGTTCTTC
TRBJ2-5 | . | 13 | TRBD2 | TRBV5-1 | CASSPGGGQTQYF | TGCGCCAGCAGCCCGGGGGGGGGCCAGACCCAGTACTTC
TRBJ2-3 | once | 15 | . | TRBV27 | CASSLTGRDSDTQYF | TGTGCCAGCAGTTTAACCGGCAGGGATAGTGATACGCAGTATTTT
TRBJ1-1 | . | 15 | . | TRBV5-1 | CASSELRGVNTEAFF | TGCGCCAGCAGCGAGTTAAGGGGCGTGAACACTGAAGCTTTCTTT
TRBJ2-5 | . | 16 | TRBD2 | TRBV18 | CASSPPGLAGQETQYF | TGTGCCAGCTCACCACCCGGACTAGCGGGGCAAGAGACCCAGTACTTC
TRBJ1-4 | once | 14 | . | TRBV5-1 | CASSPDSGGEKLFF | TGCGCCAGCAGCCCGGACTCCGGAGGTGAAAAACTGTTTTTT
TRBJ1-5 | . | 16 | . | TRBV5-8 | CASSHEYGKNNQPQHF | TGTGCCAGCAGCCATGAGTACGGGAAGAACAATCAGCCCCAGCATTTT
TRBJ2-7 | . | 17 | TRBD1 | TRBV7-9 | CASSPQTGGQGDHEQYF | TGTGCCAGCAGCCCTCAAACCGGCGGACAGGGGGACCACGAGCAGTACTTC
TRBJ1-4 | . | 13 | TRBD1 | TRBV6-6 | CAASGQGSEKLFF | TGTGCCGCCTCGGGACAGGGAAGTGAAAAACTGTTTTTT
TRBJ1-2 | . | 13 | . | TRBV7-8 | CASSPPGHYGYTF | TGTGCCAGCAGCCCCCCGGGACATTATGGCTACACCTTC
TRBJ1-4 | . | 15 | TRBD1 | TRBV25-1 | CASSEWGTGDEKLFF | TGTGCCAGCAGTGAATGGGGGACAGGGGATGAAAAACTGTTTTTT
TRBJ1-5 | . | 14 | . | TRBV15 | CATSREGGPGPQHF | TGTGCCACCAGCAGAGAAGGCGGCCCTGGGCCCCAGCATTTT
TRBJ2-5 | . | 15 | . | TRBV7-9 | CASSFGSRESETQYF | TGTGCCAGCAGCTTTGGGTCCAGGGAATCAGAGACCCAGTACTTC
TRBJ2-3 | . | 13 | . | TRBV11-2 | CASSLPSTDTQYF | TGTGCCAGCAGCTTGCCCAGTACAGATACGCAGTATTTT
TRBJ2-2 | . | 14 | . | TRBV25-1 | CASSEYAGAGELFF | TGTGCCAGCAGTGAATATGCAGGGGCCGGGGAGCTGTTTTTT
TRBJ1-1 | . | 12 | TRBD1 | TRBV6-5 | CASSLDRGQAFF | TGTGCCAGCAGTCTCGACAGGGGCCAAGCTTTCTTT
TRBJ2-1 | . | 18 | TRBD2 | TRBV7-9 | CASSPLGLADSSYNEQFF | TGTGCCAGCAGCCCCCTCGGACTAGCGGACTCCTCCTACAATGAGCAGTTCTTC
TRBJ2-7 | once | 15 | TRBD1 | TRBV5-1 | CASSLAGTEPYEQYF | TGCGCCAGCAGCTTGGCCGGGACAGAGCCCTACGAGCAGTACTTC
TRBJ1-1 | few | 17 | . | TRBV10-2 | CASSESPWEGVNTEAFF | TGCGCCAGCAGTGAGTCCCCGTGGGAAGGGGTGAACACTGAAGCTTTCTTT
TRBJ1-3 | . | 15 | . | TRBV7-2 | CASSLQGMAGNTIYF | TGTGCCAGCAGCTTACAGGGGATGGCTGGAAACACCATATATTTT
TRBJ2-5 | . | 14 | . | TRBV11-3 | CASSLGPRQETQYF | TGTGCCAGCAGCTTAGGTCCCCGGCAAGAGACCCAGTACTTC
TRBJ2-5 | . | 12 | . | TRBV29-1 | CSAILAGETQYF | TGCAGCGCCATACTAGCTGGGGAGACCCAGTACTTC
TRBJ2-5 | . | 16 | TRBD2 | TRBV18 | CASSPPLAAGGETQYF | TGTGCCAGCTCACCACCACTAGCGGCTGGGGGGGAGACCCAGTACTTC
TRBJ2-3 | . | 15 | TRBD1 | TRBV11-2 | CASSPGQGKADTQYF | TGTGCCAGCAGCCCCGGACAGGGGAAGGCAGATACGCAGTATTTT
TRBJ2-2 | once | 15 | . | TRBV4-1 | CASSQVQGGTGELFF | TGCGCCAGCAGCCAAGTACAGGGAGGGACCGGGGAGCTGTTTTTT
TRBJ2-5 | . | 13 | TRBD1 | TRBV18 | CASSGQAQETQYF | TGTGCCAGCTCCGGACAGGCCCAAGAGACCCAGTACTTC
TRBJ2-7 | . | 13 | TRBD1 | TRBV7-2 | CASRGTGDYEQYF | TGTGCCAGCAGGGGGACAGGGGACTACGAGCAGTACTTC
TRBJ2-7 | . | 13 | . | TRBV7-9 | CASRTPTGVEQYF | TGTGCCAGCAGGACCCCTACGGGGGTGGAGCAGTACTTC
TRBJ1-4 | . | 15 | . | TRBV2 | CASSEQGLNNEKLFF | TGTGCCAGCAGTGAACAGGGGCTTAATAATGAAAAACTGTTTTTT
TRBJ2-1 | . | 15 | . | TRBV19 | CASSQIRDSYNEQFF | TGTGCCAGTAGTCAAATCAGGGACTCCTACAATGAGCAGTTCTTC
TRBJ1-1 | . | 15 | . | TRBV5-1 | CASSSGITTRTEAFF | TGCGCCAGCAGCTCCGGAATTACAACTAGAACTGAAGCTTTCTTT
TRBJ2-3 | . | 15 | . | TRBV19 | CASSLGSSIADTQYF | TGTGCCAGTAGTTTGGGCTCCAGCATCGCAGATACGCAGTATTTT